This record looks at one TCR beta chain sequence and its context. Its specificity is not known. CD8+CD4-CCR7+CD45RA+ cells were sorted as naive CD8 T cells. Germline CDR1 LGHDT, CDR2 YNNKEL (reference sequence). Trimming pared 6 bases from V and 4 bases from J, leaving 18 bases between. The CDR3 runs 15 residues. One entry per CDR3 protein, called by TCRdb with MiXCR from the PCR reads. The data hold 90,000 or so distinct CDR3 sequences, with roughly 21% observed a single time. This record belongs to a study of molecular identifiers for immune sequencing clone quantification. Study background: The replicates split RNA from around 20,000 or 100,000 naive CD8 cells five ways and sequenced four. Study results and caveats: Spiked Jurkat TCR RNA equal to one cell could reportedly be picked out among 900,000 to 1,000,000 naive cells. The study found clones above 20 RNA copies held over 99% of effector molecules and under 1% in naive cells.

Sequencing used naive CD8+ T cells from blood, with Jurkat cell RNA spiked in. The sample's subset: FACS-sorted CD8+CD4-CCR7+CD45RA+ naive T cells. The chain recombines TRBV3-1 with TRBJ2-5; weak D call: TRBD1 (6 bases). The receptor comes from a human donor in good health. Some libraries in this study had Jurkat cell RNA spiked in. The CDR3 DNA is TGTGCCAGCAGTCCCGTCCCAGGGGAACGAGAGACCCAGTACTTC. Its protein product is CASSPVPGERETQYF.